The text below deals with one T cell receptor (beta chain). This specimen belongs to a study of blood T cell repertoires in COVID-19. Study-level information: The samples span acute and convalescent COVID-19 from the United States, Italy and Spain. PBMCs, B-cell-depleted T cells, or T cells were the source of the cDNA or gDNA that made up the material.

As processed by the authors: Estimates of nucleated cell counts were drawn from the amplification of reference gene primers. Profiled with immunoSEQ multiplex PCR; TCRdb holds only in-frame clones, not every one. Clonal size and the V and J genes are those of that table, whereas D and trimming came from the DNA. The table lists around 100,000 clones, around four fifths of them singletons, with around a third in the top ten. J gave up 1 base and V 6 bases, and 6 bases lay outside the gene matches. Per the germline V gene, CDR1 is SGHDN and CDR2 is FVKESK. This CDR3 comprises 15 residues. This chain uses TRBV14 with TRBJ1-1; 9 nucleotides align to TRBD1. Specimen: peripheral blood. The TCR comes from a man aged 65 to 85 with active or convalescent COVID-19. The CDR3 protein is CASRQQGAPNTEAFF. CDR3 nucleotides: TGTGCCAGCAGGCAACAGGGGGCGCCGAACACTGAAGCTTTCTTT.